This T cell receptor beta chain was recorded in a study of a mutant IDH1 vaccine in newly diagnosed glioma. The overall study: Either 4-6 weeks after radiotherapy alone or alongside temozolomide, vaccination was begun. Of the patients given treatment, around 60% were male and approximately 38% were female, and a mean age of around 38 years was recorded. Former treatment meant radiotherapy, temozolomide, or both; the majority had gotten both.

Here immunoSEQ multiplex PCR was the method, and the copy in TCRdb shows in-frame clones only, minus some. The repertoire has approximately 26,000 clones, approximately 88% of them found once; the top ten carry around 20%. Concerning this clone: Its antigen remains unknown.

Germline CDR1 GTSNPN, CDR2 SVGIG (reference sequence). Trimming took 2 bases from V and 10 from J, leaving 14 bases between them. CDR3 size: 13 residues. The time point denotes: week 5, during vaccination. In the vaccine, a single dose held 300 ug of the mutant IDH1 20-mer peptide, along with topical imiquimod. There were new WHO grade 3 or 4 astrocytomas in the donors, and these were IDH1-mutant and ATRX-lost. Source: PBMCs, taken from a glioma patient whose treatment included an IDH1 peptide vaccine. This clonotype was sampled from a man between 18 and 35 years old with glioma. The chain couples TRBV30 to TRBJ1-4; D remains ambiguous. This CDR3 reads CAWSPKDRGKLFF. In DNA, the CDR3 is TGTGCCTGGAGTCCTAAGGACCGAGGAAAACTGTTTTTT. The whole variable domain, remainder taken from reference TRBV30 and TRBJ1-4, is SQTIHQWPATLVQPVGSPLSLECTVEGTSNPNLYWYRQAAGRGLQLLFYSVGIGQISSEVPQNLSASRPQDRQFILSSKKLLLSDSGFYLCAWSPKDRGKLFFGSGTQLSVL.